The sequence of this TCR beta chain was determined in a study of T cell responses to AZD1222 COVID-19 vaccine. Here immunoSEQ multiplex PCR was the method, and the copy in TCRdb shows in-frame clones only, minus some. The sample lists about 120,000 clones; 75% to 85% were seen once. On this clone itself: Its antigen is unidentified.

The study's findings and limits: Vaccine-associated CD4 TCRs ranged over spike, dominating at 160-218 and 743-854. It should be noted that donors were predominantly white British and more often female, and clonal diversity was possibly underestimated.

Both about-4-week and about-12-week second-dose recipients were combined. This clonotype originated in an adult who received the AZD1222 COVID-19 vaccine. Sequenced material: peripheral blood, taken 28 days after the second AZD1222 dose.

The CDR3 protein is CASSPFVAGVEQFF. The DNA of the CDR3 is TGTGCCAGTAGTCCGTTTGTAGCGGGGGTGGAGCAGTTCTTC. This chain links TRBV19 with TRBJ2-1, with TRBD2 identical over 9 bases. Unmatched junction bases numbered 9, after V lost 5 bases and J lost 10 bases. Per germline, CDR1 LNHDA and CDR2 SQIVND (reference sequence). This CDR3 contains 14 residues.